A single sample gave rise to the 28 T cell receptor beta chains below, sequenced in a study of CD8+ T cells in alopecia areata. The study team obtained lesional scalp punch biopsies and peripheral blood from alopecia areata patients. cDNA prepared by RNA extraction and subsequent reverse transcription served as the template for sequencing. The method was immunoSEQ multiplex PCR; TCRdb's version includes in-frame clones alone and lacks a portion of them. Of 9,500 to 15,000 clones in the sample, approximately 53% were seen once. The sequenced material came from skin. Receptors originate from a human donor with alopecia areata.

V and J are TRBV10-3 and TRBJ2-2, with D tentatively TRBD1 (5 bases). The germline V and J ends were trimmed by 10 bases and 3 bases, with 12 bases remaining between them. Germline values: CDR1 ENHRY, CDR2 SYGVKD. This CDR3 region has 13 residues. The DNA of the CDR3 is TGTGCCACCACAGGCAGGGACACCGGGGAGCTGTTTTTT. Amino acid sequence: CATTGRDTGELFF.

This clone showed up just a few times. V gene TRBV7-9 combines with J gene TRBJ2-1; D is possibly TRBD2 (5 bases). V was trimmed by 5 bases and J by 0 bases, leaving 14 bases between them. The length of the CDR3 is 16 residues. Germline values: CDR1 SEHNR, CDR2 FQNEAQ (reference sequence). The CDR3 sequence is CASSPRAASSYNEQFF. The CDR3 nucleotides read TGTGCCAGCAGCCCAAGAGCGGCTAGCTCCTACAATGAGCAGTTCTTC.

The V call is TRBV2, the J call TRBJ2-5, with a possible D match to TRBD1 (7 bases). Germline V gene lookup returns CDR1 SNHLY and CDR2 FYNNEI. The V end was cut by 6 bases, the J end by 2 bases, with 10 bases between. The CDR3 is made up of 13 amino acids. This chain's CDR3 is CASRRGQQETQYF. CDR3 coding DNA: TGTGCCAGCAGGCGGGGACAGCAAGAGACCCAGTACTTC.

The DNA for the CDR3 is TGTGCCAGCAGTGCCGTCACCTCTGGGGCCAACGTCCTGACTTTC. Translation gives CASSAVTSGANVLTF. The V gene is TRBV7-2, the J gene TRBJ2-6, with D unclear. Germline CDR1 is SGHTA and CDR2 is FQGNSA. This CDR3 has 15 residues. Trimming cost V 6 bases and J 0 bases, with 9 bases left between them. Full variable domain (outside the CDR3, taken from reference TRBV7-2 and TRBJ2-6): GAGVSQSPSNKVTEKGKDVELRCDPISGHTALYWYRQSLGQGLEFLIYFQGNSAPDKSGLPSDRFSAERTGGSVSTLTIQRTQQEDSAVYLCASSAVTSGANVLTFGAGSRLTVL.

The chain links TRBV15 to TRBJ2-1; 10 nucleotides agree with TRBD2. The ends lost 3 bases at V and 0 bases at J; junction bases unmatched: 11. Per germline, CDR1 LNHNV and CDR2 YYDKDF (reference sequence). The CDR3 length is 19 residues. CDR3 sequence reads: CATSRTGTSVSSSYNEQFF. The CDR3 DNA sequence: TGTGCCACCAGCAGGACCGGGACTAGCGTTTCAAGCTCCTACAATGAGCAGTTCTTC.

This clone came up a few times. The rearrangement links TRBV7-8 to TRBJ1-1, with D possibly matching TRBD1 (5 bases). The CDR3 length is 15 residues. V lost 5 bases and J 6 bases, leaving 19 bases between the germline ends. In germline, CDR1 is SGHVS, CDR2 FQNEAQ. The CDR3 sequence: CASSDLPGRKAEAFF. The CDR3 DNA sequence: TGTGCCAGCAGCGATTTGCCGGGGCGTAAGGCTGAAGCTTTCTTT.

A note on this clone: The germline gene is not matched at one end of the junction; a read error may be the cause. The chain links TRBV7-9 to TRBJ2-2, with 11 bases lining up with TRBD2. The CDR3 length is 15 residues. CDR1 is SEHNR and CDR2 is FQNEAQ in the germline V gene (reference sequence). DNA of the CDR3: TGTGCCAGCAGCTTAACTAGCGGGAGCGTCGGGGGGCTGTTTTTT. It specifies CASSLTSGSVGGLFF.

The chain has TRBV4-1 and TRBJ1-1; maybe TRBD1 (5 bases). The CDR3 sequence is 14 residues long. V lost 3 bases to trimming and J lost 4 bases, with 12 bases between them. Germline V CDR1 and CDR2: MGHRA, YSYEKL. CDR3 bases: TGCGCCAGCAGCCACCCACAGGCGACCACTGAAGCTTTCTTT. It translates to CASSHPQATTEAFF.

J is TRBJ2-2 and V is TRBV28; no clear D. V was clipped by 6 bases and J by 4 bases, with 9 bases between them. The germline V gene has CDR1 MDHEN and CDR2 SYDVKM. The CDR3 contains 13 residues. The CDR3 is CASRHPATGELFF. The CDR3, as DNA: TGTGCCAGCAGACACCCCGCCACCGGGGAGCTGTTTTTT.

The genes are TRBV4-3 and TRBJ2-7, with TRBD1 identical over 10 bases. Trimming removed 2 bases from V and 4 bases from J; junction bases left unmatched: 5. This CDR3 has 15 amino acids. Germline V gene sequence: CDR1 LGHNA, CDR2 YSLEER. CDR3: CASSQYGTGEYEQYF. CDR3 in DNA: TGCGCCAGCAGCCAATACGGGACAGGGGAGTACGAGCAGTACTTC.

By sample fraction, this clone is medium-sized. This rearrangement joins TRBV7-2 to TRBJ1-4; D may be TRBD1 (5 bases). The CDR3 runs to 15 residues. CDR1 SGHTA and CDR2 FQGNSA come from the germline V gene. The V and J ends lost 1 base and 6 bases respectively, with 12 bases between them. CDR3 region: CASSLEAGRYEKLFF. DNA for the CDR3: TGTGCCAGCAGCTTAGAGGCAGGGAGGTATGAAAAACTGTTTTTT.

The CDR3 DNA reads TGTGCCAGCAGTCCGAGAGGGGGATTGGTCTATGGCTACACCTTC. Its protein product is CASSPRGGLVYGYTF. V and J are TRBV28 and TRBJ1-2; weak D call: TRBD1 (6 bases). CDR3 length: 15 amino acids. The germline V gene has CDR1 MDHEN and CDR2 SYDVKM. V lost 5 bases and J lost 4, with 17 bases in between.

The chain has TRBV11-3 and TRBJ1-4; D is ambiguous. Per germline, CDR1 SGHNT and CDR2 YENEEA. The CDR3 is 15 residues long. V dropped 5 bases and J dropped 4 bases, with 14 bases sitting between them. CDR3 in DNA: TGTGCCAGCAGCCACGGACGTAATCGTAATGAAAAACTGTTTTTT. Protein product: CASSHGRNRNEKLFF.

A few counts support this clone. The gene calls are TRBV5-1 and TRBJ1-6, with unresolved D. Per germline, CDR1 SGHRS and CDR2 YFSETQ. V lost 3 bases, J lost 3 bases, and 4 bases lay in between. This CDR3 is 13 amino acids long. DNA of the CDR3: TGCGCCAGCAGCTGGGACTATAATTCACCCCTCCACTTT. Residues: CASSWDYNSPLHF.

Here the CDR3 DNA reads TGCGCCAGCAGACGGGGTGGACAGGGCCACGATACGCAGTATTTT. Encoded protein: CASRRGGQGHDTQYF. The J gene is TRBJ2-3, the V gene TRBV5-1, with 8 bases fitting TRBD1. The germline gives CDR1 SGHRS, CDR2 YFSETQ. V was pared by 5 bases and J by 6 bases, with 11 bases of the junction left unmatched. The CDR3 length is 15 residues.

Only a few counts were recorded for this clone. This chain connects TRBV2 to TRBJ2-5, with TRBD1 as a possible D gene (5 bases). Looked up from germline, CDR1 is SNHLY and CDR2 is FYNNEI. V shed 6 bases and J shed 5 bases, with 16 bases lying between them. This CDR3 is 14 amino acids long. The CDR3 reads CASRMTLSGETQYF. The CDR3 coding sequence is TGTGCCAGCAGGATGACCCTTTCAGGGGAGACCCAGTACTTC.

V and J are TRBV29-1 and TRBJ2-7; 9 bases are shared with TRBD1. The CDR3 spans 14 residues. With 5 bases clipped from V and 5 bases from J, the junction kept 10 bases outside the gene matches. CDR1 is SQVTM and CDR2 is ANQGSEA in the germline V gene. CDR3 loop: CSVRTSGTGNEQYF. The CDR3, as DNA: TGCAGCGTTCGAACCTCCGGGACAGGGAACGAGCAGTACTTC.

This sequence joins TRBV10-3 and TRBJ2-3, with TRBD1 matching 9 bases. Germline V gene lookup returns CDR1 ENHRY and CDR2 SYGVKD. With 6 bases clipped from V and 3 bases from J, the junction kept 13 bases outside the gene matches. The CDR3 runs to 17 residues. The CDR3 loop is CAISKAGTGKGTDTQYF. The CDR3 DNA sequence: TGTGCCATCAGCAAAGCCGGGACAGGGAAAGGGACAGATACGCAGTATTTT.

This clone was detected a few times. This chain joins TRBV29-1 and TRBJ2-3, with TRBD2 as a possible D gene (5 bases). This CDR3 is 13 amino acids long. The V end lost 5 bases, the J end lost 5 bases, and 14 bases lay between the germline ends. Per germline, CDR1 SQVTM and CDR2 ANQGSEA. CDR3 loop: CSVSWGEGDTQYF. For the CDR3, the DNA is TGCAGCGTTTCGTGGGGAGAGGGAGATACGCAGTATTTT.

This clone appeared once. The V gene is TRBV29-1, the J gene TRBJ1-3, with D hard to call. Germline CDR1 and CDR2: SQVTM and ANQGSEA. V shed 4 bases and J shed 0 bases, with 4 bases lying between them. The CDR3 contains 12 residues. The CDR3 spells CSVGDSGNTIYF. The DNA for the CDR3 is TGCAGCGTTGGTGACTCTGGAAACACCATATATTTT.

This rearrangement joins TRBV7-8 to TRBJ2-5, with D maybe TRBD1 (6 bases). Germline V lookup: CDR1 SGHVS, CDR2 FQNEAQ. CDR3 size: 15 residues. Deletions cut 2 bases from V and 5 bases from J, with 15 bases between. The CDR3 nucleotides read TGTGCCAGCAGCTTAAAGGCACAGGGAATGGAGACCCAGTACTTC. Protein: CASSLKAQGMETQYF.

This clone was found once. The rearrangement links TRBV7-2 to TRBJ2-3; D not certain. Germline lookup yields CDR1 SGHTA and CDR2 FQGNSA. This CDR3 spans 14 amino acids. Trimming shortened V by 5 bases and J by 5 bases, and 14 bases separated the two germline ends. The CDR3 DNA is TGTGCCAGCAGCGAGGCTAGTATGAAAGATACGCAGTATTTT. This codes for CASSEASMKDTQYF.

This clone is medium-sized. The chain is built from TRBV15 and TRBJ2-7; D not certain. Deletions cut 1 base from V and 2 bases from J, with 9 bases between. The CDR3 has 14 residues. Germline V gene data show CDR1 as LNHNV and CDR2 as YYDKDF (reference sequence). CDR3 sequence reads: CATSRGPGAYEQYF. The CDR3 nucleotides are TGTGCCACCAGCAGAGGGCCCGGTGCCTACGAGCAGTACTTC.

The chain combines TRBV11-3 with TRBJ2-1; 10 positions agree with TRBD2. The CDR3 has 15 amino acids. The germline CDR1 and CDR2 sequences are SGHNT and YENEEA. V was clipped by 7 bases and J by 7 bases; unmatched bases: 10. The CDR3 DNA reads TGTGCCAGCACCCAAGCGGGGGGGCTCGGGAATGAGCAGTTCTTC. Translation gives CASTQAGGLGNEQFF.

The V call is TRBV7-2, the J call TRBJ2-2, with 10 bases matching TRBD1. Trimming cost V 7 bases and J 7 bases; bases outside gene matches: 9. The CDR3 extends over 15 amino acids. Germline CDR1 reads SGHTA; CDR2 reads FQGNSA. DNA of the CDR3: TGTGCCAGCACCAGGGACAGGGGAGGTGGCGGGGAGCTGTTTTTT. This translates into CASTRDRGGGGELFF. The whole variable domain, remainder taken from reference TRBV7-2 and TRBJ2-2, is GAGVSQSPSNKVTEKGKDVELRCDPISGHTALYWYRQSLGQGLEFLIYFQGNSAPDKSGLPSDRFSAERTGGSVSTLTIQRTQQEDSAVYLCASTRDRGGGGELFFGEGSRLTVL.

The chain employs TRBV7-2 and TRBJ2-7; D is possibly TRBD1 or TRBD2 (6 bases each). CDR3 length equals 14 residues. V gave up 5 bases and J gave up 0 bases, with 11 bases separating them. From germline, CDR1 is SGHTA and CDR2 FQGNSA. The CDR3 region has the DNA TGTGCCAGCAGCAGGGGGGCTAGCTCCTACGAGCAGTACTTC. Translating it yields CASSRGASSYEQYF.

The count of this clone is one. The chain links TRBV11-3 to TRBJ2-2; D possibly corresponds to TRBD1 (6 bases). The germline V gene has CDR1 SGHNT and CDR2 YENEEA. The CDR3 runs 15 residues. V was clipped by 2 bases and J by 1 base, with 8 bases between them. The CDR3 spells CASSLQDRNTGELFF. CDR3 bases: TGTGCCAGCAGCTTACAGGACAGGAACACCGGGGAGCTGTTTTTT.

This chain links TRBV28 with TRBJ1-1; unclear D gene. CDR3 size: 13 residues. Germline CDR1 MDHEN, CDR2 SYDVKM. Trimming stripped 6 bases from V and 7 bases from J, with 15 bases between. The CDR3 reads CASRLTDWFEAFF. The DNA of the CDR3 is TGTGCCAGCAGACTGACCGATTGGTTTGAAGCTTTCTTT.